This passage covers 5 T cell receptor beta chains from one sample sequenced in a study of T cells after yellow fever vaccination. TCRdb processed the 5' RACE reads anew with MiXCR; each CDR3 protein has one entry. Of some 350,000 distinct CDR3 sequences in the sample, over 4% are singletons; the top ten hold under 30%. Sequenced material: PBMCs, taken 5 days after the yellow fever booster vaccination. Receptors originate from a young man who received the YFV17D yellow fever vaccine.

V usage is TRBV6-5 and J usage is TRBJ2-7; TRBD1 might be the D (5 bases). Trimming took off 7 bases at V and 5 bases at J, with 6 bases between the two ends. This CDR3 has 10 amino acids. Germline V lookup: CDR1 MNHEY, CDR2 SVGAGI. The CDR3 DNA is TGTGCCAGCAAGGGGCACGAGCAGTACTTC. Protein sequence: CASKGHEQYF.

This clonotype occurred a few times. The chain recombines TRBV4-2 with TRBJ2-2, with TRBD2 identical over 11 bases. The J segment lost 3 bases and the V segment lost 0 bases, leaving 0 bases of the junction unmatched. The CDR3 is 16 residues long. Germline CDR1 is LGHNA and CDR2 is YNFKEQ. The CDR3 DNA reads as TGTGCCAGCAGCCAAGAACTAGCGGGGGACACCGGGGAGCTGTTTTTT. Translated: CASSQELAGDTGELFF.

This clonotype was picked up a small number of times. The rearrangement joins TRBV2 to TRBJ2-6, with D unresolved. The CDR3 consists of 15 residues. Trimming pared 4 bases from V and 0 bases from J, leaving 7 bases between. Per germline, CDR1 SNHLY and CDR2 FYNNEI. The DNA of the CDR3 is TGTGCCAGCAGTGGCAGTTACTCTGGGGCCAACGTCCTGACTTTC. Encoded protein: CASSGSYSGANVLTF.

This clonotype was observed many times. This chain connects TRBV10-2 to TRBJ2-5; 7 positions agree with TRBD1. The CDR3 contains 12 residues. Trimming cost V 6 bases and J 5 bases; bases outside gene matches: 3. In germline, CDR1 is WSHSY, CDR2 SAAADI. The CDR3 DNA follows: TGCGCCAGCAGGGACAGGCCGGAGACCCAGTACTTC. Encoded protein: CASRDRPETQYF.

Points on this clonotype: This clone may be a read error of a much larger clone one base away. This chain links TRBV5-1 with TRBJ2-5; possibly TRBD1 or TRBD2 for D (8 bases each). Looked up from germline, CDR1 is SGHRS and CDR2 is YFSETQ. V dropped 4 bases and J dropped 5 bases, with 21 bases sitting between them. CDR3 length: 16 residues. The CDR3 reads CASSVRQGTGGETQYF. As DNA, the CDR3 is TGCGCCAGCAGCGTGCGACAGGGGACGGGGGGGGAGACCCAGTACTTC.